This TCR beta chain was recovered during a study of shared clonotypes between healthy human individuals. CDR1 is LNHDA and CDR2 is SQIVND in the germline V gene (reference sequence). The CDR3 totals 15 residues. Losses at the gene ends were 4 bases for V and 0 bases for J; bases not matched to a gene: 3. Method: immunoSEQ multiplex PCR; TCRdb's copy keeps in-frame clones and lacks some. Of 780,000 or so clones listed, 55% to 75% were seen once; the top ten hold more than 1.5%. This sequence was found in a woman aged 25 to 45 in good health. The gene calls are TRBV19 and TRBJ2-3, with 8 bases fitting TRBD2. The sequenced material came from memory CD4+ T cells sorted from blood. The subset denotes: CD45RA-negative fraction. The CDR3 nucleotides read TGTGCCAGTAGTACCATAGCGGGAAGCACAGATACGCAGTATTTT. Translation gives CASSTIAGSTDTQYF.